What follows are 10 T cell receptor beta chains derived from one specimen sequenced in a study of T cell repertoires in cytomegalovirus infection. TCRdb re-called the reads through MiXCR, storing one row per CDR3 protein. The sample yields about 330,000 distinct CDR3 sequences, roughly 9.5% seen once. Source material: PBMCs. Receptors originate from a human donor in good health (CMV status not recorded). Some clones in this sample may be carry-over from other donors' samples.

This chain links TRBV5-8 with TRBJ2-1, with unresolved D. The CDR3 contains 16 residues. Germline V gene sequence: CDR1 SGHTS, CDR2 YDEGEE. Trimming removed 0 bases at V and 0 bases at J, with 10 bases between. CDR3 in DNA: TGTGCCAGCAGCTTGGCAAAGGTTAGCTCCTACAATGAGCAGTTCTTC. As protein: CASSLAKVSSYNEQFF.

The chain links TRBV19 to TRBJ2-2; 12 bases match TRBD2. CDR3 size: 19 residues. J gave up 9 bases and V 5 bases, and 19 bases lay outside the gene matches. Germline CDR1 LNHDA, CDR2 SQIVND (reference sequence). The chain's CDR3 is CASSQTSGSFNPDLRELFF. The CDR3 bases are TGTGCCAGTAGTCAGACTAGCGGGAGTTTTAACCCCGACCTCAGGGAGCTGTTTTTT.

Points on this clonotype: This may be a read error, as it is one base from a much larger clone. CDR3 amino acids: CASRSQSSHNSPLHF. CDR3 nucleotide sequence: TGTGCCAGCAGAAGTCAGAGCTCCCATAATTCACCCCTCCACTTT. This chain joins TRBV12-3 or TRBV12-4 and TRBJ1-6; D gene uncertain. This CDR3 is 15 amino acids long.

The J gene is TRBJ1-1, the V gene TRBV19, with unresolved D. This CDR3 has 14 residues. The V end was cut by 5 bases, the J end by 0 bases, with 10 bases between. Germline V gene lookup returns CDR1 LNHDA and CDR2 SQIVND (reference sequence). CDR3 sequence (DNA): TGTGCCAGTAGTTACGGGAAGGTGAACACTGAAGCTTTCTTT. Protein product: CASSYGKVNTEAFF.

This clonotype has just a few counts. The V gene is TRBV7-2, the J gene TRBJ1-6; tentatively, D is TRBD1 (5 bases). This CDR3 comprises 16 residues. The germline V gene encodes CDR1 SGHTA and CDR2 FQGNSA. Deletions cut 5 bases from V and 9 bases from J, with 20 bases between. The CDR3 reads CASSPRGQRGSSPLHF. CDR3 nucleotides: TGTGCCAGCAGCCCCCGGGGCCAGAGAGGTAGTTCACCCCTCCACTTT.

This clonotype was seen ten or more times. The V call is TRBV7-2, the J call TRBJ1-6, with D tentatively TRBD1 (5 bases). Trimming cost V 2 bases and J 0 bases, with 14 bases left between them. This CDR3 is 18 amino acids long. The germline V gene has CDR1 SGHTA and CDR2 FQGNSA. The CDR3 is CASSLQSAGSSYNSPLHF. CDR3 bases: TGTGCCAGCAGCTTACAGTCAGCAGGGAGCTCCTATAATTCACCCCTCCACTTT.

In regard to this clonotype: Possible read error: a much larger clone is one base away. The chain carries TRBV7-3 and TRBJ2-7, with TRBD2 identical over 8 bases. This CDR3 region has 15 residues. The germline V gene has CDR1 SGHTA and CDR2 FQGTGA. V trimming: 5 bases; J trimming: 5 bases; junction bases outside the gene matches: 11. The DNA of the CDR3 is TGTGCCAGCAGCCCCCCCCCGGGAGGGAGCAACGAGCAGTACTTC. This sequence encodes CASSPPPGGSNEQYF.

This clonotype was counted at least ten times. This chain connects TRBV7-3 to TRBJ1-2; 8 bases are shared with TRBD1. The junction had 8 bases not matched to a gene; V was cut back by 5 bases and J by 6 bases. CDR1 and CDR2 (germline): SGHTA, FQGTGA. This CDR3 has 14 amino acids. This chain's CDR3 is CASSAMRTGNGYTF. CDR3 coding DNA: TGTGCCAGCAGCGCCATGAGGACAGGGAATGGCTACACCTTC.

Note on this clonotype: At one end the junction does not follow the germline gene, possibly because of a read error. This sequence joins TRBV5-1 and TRBJ2-2; a possible D gene is TRBD2 (5 bases). Germline V lookup: CDR1 SGHRS, CDR2 YFSETQ. This CDR3 is 14 amino acids long. The CDR3 sequence is CASKKAPNTGELIF. The CDR3 DNA reads as TGCGCCAGCAAGAAGGCCCCAAACACCGGGGAGCTGATTTTT.

This sequence joins TRBV7-2 and TRBJ1-2; 8 bases align to TRBD1. CDR3 length: 14 amino acids. With V trimmed by 5 bases and J by 4 bases, 6 bases remained unmatched. Germline V gene lookup returns CDR1 SGHTA and CDR2 FQGNSA. The CDR3 sequence is CASSGQGIPYGYTF. The CDR3 bases are TGTGCCAGCAGCGGACAGGGTATTCCCTATGGCTACACCTTC. Full variable domain (outside the CDR3, taken from reference TRBV7-2 and TRBJ1-2): GAGVSQSPSNKVTEKGKDVELRCDPISGHTALYWYRQSLGQGLEFLIYFQGNSAPDKSGLPSDRFSAERTGGSVSTLTIQRTQQEDSAVYLCASSGQGIPYGYTFGSGTRLTVV.